The rows below give T cell receptor beta chains drawn from one sample of a study of blood T cell repertoires in COVID-19. Data came from immunoSEQ multiplex PCR; TCRdb stores just in-frame clones and leaves some out. Of more than 45,000 clones detected, over 75% appear once; the ten largest clones hold under 5%. Material for sequencing was peripheral blood. The receptors stem from a man between 40 and 49 years old with active COVID-19. Each CDR3 is given with its conserved first and last residue. D genes are given only for firm matches. A row's size may be missing; if present it is once, few, many or a size class.

clone_size | j_call | v_call | d_call | cdr3_aa | cdr3_nt
few | TRBJ1-6 | TRBV7-3 | TRBD1 | CASSSGQGPLPLHF | TGTGCCAGCAGCTCCGGACAGGGGCCCCTTCCCCTCCACTTT
. | TRBJ2-5 | TRBV28 | TRBD1 | CASRVGPGGGETQYF | TGTGCCAGCAGAGTAGGGCCAGGGGGCGGAGAGACCCAGTACTTC
. | TRBJ2-3 | TRBV6-1 | . | CASSEQGDTQYF | TGTGCCAGCAGTGAGCAGGGGGATACGCAGTATTTT
. | TRBJ2-1 | TRBV12-5 | . | CASGLGAQRHEQFF | TGTGCTAGTGGTTTAGGGGCCCAGAGGCATGAGCAGTTCTTC
. | TRBJ2-1 | TRBV27 | TRBD2 | CASFRTSGRQRRNEQFF | TGTGCCTCGTTCCGGACTAGCGGGAGGCAGAGGCGGAATGAGCAGTTCTTC
once | TRBJ2-6 | TRBV28 | TRBD1 | CASSLRTGIPGANVLTF | TGTGCCAGCAGTTTAAGGACAGGGATTCCTGGGGCCAACGTCCTGACTTTC
. | TRBJ2-1 | TRBV5-1 | TRBD2 | CASSLTVAGRINEQFF | TGCGCCAGCAGCTTGACCGTAGCGGGTAGGATCAATGAGCAGTTCTTC
. | TRBJ2-1 | TRBV30 | TRBD2 | CAHRLAPVDEQFF | TGTGCCCACCGACTAGCGCCCGTGGATGAGCAGTTCTTC
. | TRBJ1-1 | TRBV11-2 | TRBD1 | CASRIQTGGPAFF | TGTGCCAGCAGAATTCAAACAGGGGGGCCAGCTTTCTTT
. | TRBJ1-2 | TRBV14 | TRBD1 | CASSRTGGLRNGYTF | TGTGCCAGCAGCCGGACAGGGGGTTTGAGGAATGGCTACACCTTC
. | TRBJ2-3 | TRBV2 | TRBD2 | CASSGTSGRYTDTQYF | TGTGCCAGCAGTGGGACTAGCGGGAGGTATACAGATACGCAGTATTTT
. | TRBJ2-1 | TRBV10-3 | TRBD2 | CAISRGGAPDNEQFF | TGTGCCATCTCTCGGGGAGGGGCACCGGACAATGAGCAGTTCTTC
. | TRBJ1-1 | TRBV30 | . | CAWSVTGSWSTEAFF | TGTGCCTGGAGCGTTACAGGGTCCTGGTCCACTGAAGCTTTCTTT
. | TRBJ1-1 | TRBV4-1 | TRBD1 | CASSQSYRQGRTEAFF | TGCGCCAGCAGCCAGTCCTATAGACAGGGGCGCACTGAAGCTTTCTTT
once | TRBJ1-5 | TRBV7-8 | . | CASSSRPGRSNQPQHF | TGTGCCAGCAGCTCCAGGCCAGGGAGGAGCAATCAGCCCCAGCATTTT
. | TRBJ2-7 | TRBV11-2 | TRBD2 | CASSLEGREKYF | TGTGCCAGCAGCTTAGAGGGGCGGGAGAAGTACTTC
. | TRBJ2-7 | TRBV10-1 | . | CASSTGLAYEQYF | TGCGCCAGCAGTACAGGGCTAGCTTACGAGCAGTACTTC
. | TRBJ2-7 | TRBV12-3/TRBV12-4 | TRBD2 | CASSQRGRQYF | TGTGCCAGCAGCCAGCGGGGTCGGCAGTACTTC
. | TRBJ2-5 | TRBV5-1 | TRBD2 | CASSLVPAGEAGETQYF | TGCGCCAGCAGCTTGGTTCCAGCGGGAGAAGCAGGAGAGACCCAGTACTTC
. | TRBJ2-1 | TRBV30 | . | CAWSVRTSSYNEQFF | TGTGCCTGGAGTGTACGAACTAGCTCCTACAATGAGCAGTTCTTC
. | TRBJ1-5 | TRBV19 | TRBD1 | CATHEQQGFANSNQPQHF | TGTGCCACTCACGAACAACAGGGGTTCGCGAATAGCAATCAGCCCCAGCATTTT
. | TRBJ2-7 | TRBV21-1 | . | CASSKEGTLNTLSYEQYF | TGTGCCAGCAGCAAAGAGGGGACACTGAATACACTCTCATACGAGCAGTACTTC
. | TRBJ1-3 | TRBV6-5 | . | CASSRTVSGNTIYF | TGTGCCAGCAGCCGGACTGTCTCTGGAAACACCATATATTTT
. | TRBJ2-1 | TRBV19 | TRBD2 | CASGGRSDEQFF | TGTGCCAGCGGCGGGAGATCCGATGAGCAGTTCTTC
. | TRBJ2-7 | TRBV4-1 | . | CASSPETGSSYEQYF | TGCGCCAGCAGCCCCGAAACAGGGAGCTCCTACGAGCAGTACTTC
. | TRBJ2-2 | TRBV19 | TRBD1 | CASSISAGGRGELFF | TGTGCCAGTAGTATATCGGCAGGGGGCCGCGGGGAGCTGTTTTTT
. | TRBJ2-7 | TRBV28 | . | CASSPHRAGKHEQYF | TGTGCCAGCAGTCCACACCGGGCAGGGAAACACGAGCAGTACTTC
once | TRBJ2-1 | TRBV9 | . | CASSLTSGEQFF | TGTGCCAGCAGCCTTACTAGTGGTGAGCAGTTCTTC
. | TRBJ2-1 | TRBV9 | . | CASSVTESSYNEQFF | TGTGCCAGCAGCGTGACGGAGAGCTCCTACAATGAGCAGTTCTTC
. | TRBJ2-1 | TRBV4-2 | . | CASSQDGSAREQFF | TGTGCCAGCAGCCAAGATGGGTCAGCTAGGGAGCAGTTCTTC
. | TRBJ1-1 | TRBV5-6 | TRBD1 | CASSKDRGRITEAFF | TGTGCCAGCAGCAAGGACAGGGGGCGTATCACTGAAGCTTTCTTT
once | TRBJ2-1 | TRBV9 | TRBD2 | CASSALTSGGTYNEQFF | TGTGCCAGCAGCGCCCTGACTAGCGGGGGAACCTACAATGAGCAGTTCTTC
. | TRBJ2-5 | TRBV29-1 | TRBD2 | CSVEGGLAVQETQYF | TGCAGCGTTGAAGGAGGACTAGCGGTCCAAGAGACCCAGTACTTC
. | TRBJ2-1 | TRBV28 | TRBD2 | CASSPSGRVLGEQFF | TGTGCCAGCAGCCCTAGCGGGAGGGTATTGGGTGAGCAGTTCTTC
. | TRBJ2-7 | TRBV25-1 | TRBD2 | CASSQGLAGVRYEQYF | TGTGCCAGCAGCCAGGGGCTAGCGGGAGTAAGGTACGAGCAGTACTTC
. | TRBJ2-7 | TRBV27 | . | CASSFGTSQYEQYF | TGTGCCAGCAGTTTCGGGACTTCCCAATACGAGCAGTACTTC
. | TRBJ1-3 | TRBV6-6 | . | CASISTGVSGNTIYF | TGTGCCAGCATCTCCACCGGGGTCTCTGGAAACACCATATATTTT
. | TRBJ2-5 | TRBV19 | . | CASSRERKETQYF | TGTGCCAGTAGTCGCGAGAGGAAAGAGACCCAGTACTTC
. | TRBJ2-1 | TRBV2 | TRBD2 | CASSDPAGGPSDEQFF | TGTGCCAGCAGTGACCCCGCGGGAGGGCCCTCAGATGAGCAGTTCTTC
once | TRBJ2-3 | TRBV7-9 | . | CASSLRGSKGTDTQYF | TGTGCCAGCAGCTTAAGAGGGAGTAAGGGCACAGATACGCAGTATTTT
. | TRBJ2-5 | TRBV5-6 | TRBD2 | CASRKGLAGGAETQYF | TGTGCCAGCAGAAAGGGGCTAGCGGGAGGAGCGGAGACCCAGTACTTC
once | TRBJ2-1 | TRBV19 | TRBD2 | CASSSGRFSGEQFF | TGTGCCAGTTCTAGCGGGAGATTCAGTGGTGAGCAGTTCTTC
. | TRBJ1-1 | TRBV30 | . | CAWTRKGEWAQAFF | TGTGCCTGGACTAGGAAGGGGGAATGGGCCCAAGCTTTCTTT
. | TRBJ2-2 | TRBV30 | TRBD2 | CAWSKTSGNTGELFF | TGTGCCTGGAGTAAGACTAGCGGGAACACCGGGGAGCTGTTTTTT
. | TRBJ2-3 | TRBV5-4 | TRBD1 | CASSWRDRVTDTQYF | TGTGCCAGCAGCTGGCGGGACAGGGTAACAGATACGCAGTATTTT
. | TRBJ2-3 | TRBV21-1 | . | CASSKAGHPDTQYF | TGTGCCAGCAGCAAAGCGGGGCACCCAGATACGCAGTATTTT
. | TRBJ2-2 | TRBV7-9 | . | CASSISTGELFF | TGTGCCAGCAGCATTTCTACCGGGGAGCTGTTTTTT
. | TRBJ1-5 | TRBV19 | TRBD1 | CASKTGVNQPQHF | TGTGCCAGTAAGACAGGGGTCAATCAGCCCCAGCATTTT
. | TRBJ2-2 | TRBV2 | TRBD1 | CASSEGTGSTGELFF | TGTGCCAGCAGTGAGGGGACAGGGAGCACCGGGGAGCTGTTTTTT
. | TRBJ2-3 | TRBV5-1 | . | CASEDSLTDTQYF | TGCGCCAGCGAGGACTCCCTCACAGATACGCAGTATTTT
. | TRBJ2-7 | TRBV29-1 | TRBD1 | CSVPIPARGSYEQYF | TGCAGCGTTCCGATCCCCGCCAGGGGGTCCTACGAGCAGTACTTC
once | TRBJ2-7 | TRBV18 | . | CASRDSPYEQYF | TGTGCCAGCCGGGACTCCCCCTACGAGCAGTACTTC
. | TRBJ2-2 | TRBV7-9 | TRBD2 | CASSLRAGGRTGELFF | TGTGCCAGCAGCTTACGAGCGGGAGGGCGTACCGGGGAGCTGTTTTTT
. | TRBJ2-7 | TRBV19 | . | CASSKNRVPQYEQYF | TGTGCCAGTAGCAAGAACAGGGTTCCTCAATACGAGCAGTACTTC
. | TRBJ2-1 | TRBV2 | . | CASSEESSSYNEQFF | TGTGCCAGCAGTGAGGAGTCCAGCTCCTACAATGAGCAGTTCTTC
. | TRBJ1-2 | TRBV24-1 | TRBD1 | CATSDSTGGNYGYTF | TGTGCCACCAGTGATTCGACAGGGGGCAACTATGGCTACACCTTC
. | TRBJ1-5 | TRBV6-6 | . | CASSYGLSNQPQHF | TGTGCCAGCAGTTACGGCCTCAGCAATCAGCCCCAGCATTTT